Sequencing of this T cell receptor beta chain was carried out in a study of cytomegalovirus exposure and HLA in healthy donors. This CDR3 has 16 amino acids. V lost 0 bases and J 3 bases, leaving 15 bases between the germline ends. The germline V gene has CDR1 MNHEY and CDR2 SVGAGI. PCR was performed using 60 Vbeta and 13 Jbeta primers. Repertoires were generated with immunoSEQ multiplex PCR, while TCRdb's copy carries only in-frame clones and drops some. This sample yields approximately 160,000 clones, of which about 81% are seen a single time; 2.5% to 3% belongs to the top ten. The chain joins TRBV6-5 to TRBJ2-7; no reliable D call. The sequencing sample was made of PBMCs. This clonotype was sampled from a woman between 50 and 59 years old in good health and CMV-seropositive. The CDR3 region is CASSYSLPDLLYEQYF. For the CDR3, the DNA is TGTGCCAGCAGTTACTCTCTTCCAGACTTGCTCTACGAGCAGTACTTC.